This TCR beta chain stems from a study of CXCR3-negative and CXCR3-positive naive CD8 T cells. Study overall: Each library held about 1.5 +/- 0.3 million TRB reads, 130 million to 150 million in total. The study, taken as a whole, reports: Similar TRBV-TRBJ usage was seen in naive cells (both CXCR3-negative and CXCR3-positive), but memory cells differed. For CXCR3-positive naive cells, TRB CDR3s were more hydrophobic than those of CXCR3-negative naive cells.

The CDR3 runs to 14 residues. Germline V gene lookup returns CDR1 SGHRS and CDR2 YFSETQ. As for this clonotype: The antigen remains undetermined.

Each TRB cDNA library was prepared by 5' RACE (with UMI labels). TCRdb reanalyzed the 5' RACE reads and collapses them to one entry per CDR3 protein, without DNA. This repertoire comprises about 130,000 distinct CDR3 sequences; its ten largest clones make up approximately 0.46%. The sequenced sample was naive CXCR3- CD8+ T cells from blood. The subset denotes: CD45RO-CCR7+CD27+CD95- naive CD8+ T cells lacking CXCR3 (TNR3-). This TCR derives from a human donor in good health. Some clones in this sample may be carry-over from other donors' samples. The rearrangement links TRBV5-1 to TRBJ1-2. CDR3 amino acids: CASSFGASGYGYTF.